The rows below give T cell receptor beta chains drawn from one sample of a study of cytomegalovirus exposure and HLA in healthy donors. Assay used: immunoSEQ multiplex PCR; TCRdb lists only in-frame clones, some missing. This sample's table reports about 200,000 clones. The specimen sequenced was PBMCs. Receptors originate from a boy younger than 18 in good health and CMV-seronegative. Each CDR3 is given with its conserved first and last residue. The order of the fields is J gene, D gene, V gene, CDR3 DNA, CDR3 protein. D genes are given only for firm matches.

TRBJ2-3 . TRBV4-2 TGTGCCAGCAGCCAAGCGGGACTTGGGACAGATACGCAGTATTTT CASSQAGLGTDTQYF
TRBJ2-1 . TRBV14 TGTGCCAGCAGCCGGGTACTTGGGACAGGCGGGGGCAATGAGCAGTTCTTC CASSRVLGTGGGNEQFF
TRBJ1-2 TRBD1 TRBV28 TGTGCCAGCAGTTCCGGGACAGGGGACCACTATGGCTACACCTTC CASSSGTGDHYGYTF
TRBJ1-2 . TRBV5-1 TGCGCCAGCAGCTTGATGGCAGGGGAAATTGTCTATGGCTACACCTTC CASSLMAGEIVYGYTF
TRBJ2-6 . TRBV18 TGTGCCAGCTCACCGCAGACTTCTGGGGCCAACGTCCTGACTTTC CASSPQTSGANVLTF
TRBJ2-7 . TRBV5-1 TGCGCCAGCAGGTCTCTCTCGAGCTCCTACGAGCAGTACTTC CASRSLSSSYEQYF
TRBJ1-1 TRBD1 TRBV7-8 TGTGCCAGCAGCTTAGGAGGGGGCTTATGGAACACTGAAGCTTTCTTT CASSLGGGLWNTEAFF
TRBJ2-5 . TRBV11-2 TGTGCCAGCAGCTTAATCCCAATGGAGACCCAGTACTTC CASSLIPMETQYF
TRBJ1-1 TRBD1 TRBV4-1 TGCGCCAGCACCATTCAGGGACAGGGGAACACTGAAGCTTTCTTT CASTIQGQGNTEAFF
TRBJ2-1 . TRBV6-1 TGTGCCAGCAGTGAGGCTGGGGGCGCCTACAATGAGCAGTTCTTC CASSEAGGAYNEQFF
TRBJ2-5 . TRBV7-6 TGTGCCAGCAGCTCGCCCGCCGGACGGACTCCAGGAATCCAGTACTTC CASSSPAGRTPGIQYF
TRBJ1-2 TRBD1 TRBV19 TGTGCCAGTAGTATTGGACAGGCCCTTGGCTACACCTTC CASSIGQALGYTF
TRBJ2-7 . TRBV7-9 TGTGCCAGCAGCTCCGGGAACATCGACGAGCAGTACTTC CASSSGNIDEQYF
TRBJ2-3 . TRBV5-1 TGCGCCAGCAGCGCCCCCACTAGCCACGCTAGCACAGATACGCAGTATTTT CASSAPTSHASTDTQYF
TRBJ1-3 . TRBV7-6 TGTGCCAGCAGCTTAGTGGGTCTACGATGGGCCCCTGGAAACACCATATATTTT CASSLVGLRWAPGNTIYF
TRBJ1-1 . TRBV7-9 TGTGCCAGCAGTCCCCCCGGCGGCCGGGTCACTGAAGCTTTCTTT CASSPPGGRVTEAFF
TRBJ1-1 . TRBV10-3 TGTGCCACCCGGCTGGTAAAAGCGAGTATTGGGGAAGCTTTCTTT CATRLVKASIGEAFF
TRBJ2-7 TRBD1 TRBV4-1 TGCGCCAGCAGCCAAATGGGACAGGGGCCCTCCTACGAGCAGTACTTC CASSQMGQGPSYEQYF
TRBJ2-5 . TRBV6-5 TGTGCCAGCAGGAGAATCAGGGCTTCTCAGGAGACCCAGTACTTC CASRRIRASQETQYF
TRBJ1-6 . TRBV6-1 TGTGCCAGCAGTGATGGCAGGGTGGAGAATTCACCCCTCCACTTT CASSDGRVENSPLHF
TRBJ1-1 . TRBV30 TGTGCCTGGAGGGTCGGGGGAAACACTGAAGCTTTCTTT CAWRVGGNTEAFF
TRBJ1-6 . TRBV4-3 TGCGCCAGCAGCCGCTCGAATCAAGGGCGGGTGAATTCACCCCTCCACTTT CASSRSNQGRVNSPLHF
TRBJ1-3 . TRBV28 TGTGCCAGCCACCGCGTTACAGGGTCTGGAAACACCATATATTTT CASHRVTGSGNTIYF
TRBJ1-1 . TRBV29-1 TGCAGCGTTGAAAGGGAGGGGGGTGCTTTCTTT CSVEREGGAFF
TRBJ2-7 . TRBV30 TGTGCCTGGAGTGTACAGGCGGGACCCTCCTACGAGCAGTACTTC CAWSVQAGPSYEQYF
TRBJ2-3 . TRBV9 TGTGCCAGCAGCGTAGAGGTACTGGGGAGTCGCACAGATACGCAGTATTTT CASSVEVLGSRTDTQYF
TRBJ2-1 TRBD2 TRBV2 TGTGCCAGCACCGGGGACTACGAGCAGTTCTTC CASTGDYEQFF
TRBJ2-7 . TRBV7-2 TGTGCCAGCAGCCCGTTTCTTCTCGGCGAGCAGTACTTC CASSPFLLGEQYF
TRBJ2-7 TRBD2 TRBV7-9 TGTGCCAGCAGCATAGCGGGGGGGAACGAGCAGTACTTC CASSIAGGNEQYF
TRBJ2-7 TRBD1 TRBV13 TGTGCCAGCAGAAGGGGACAGAACTACGAGCAGTACTTC CASRRGQNYEQYF
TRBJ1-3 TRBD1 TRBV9 TGTGCCAGCACCAGGGGGTCGGGCTCTGGAAACACCATATATTTT CASTRGSGSGNTIYF
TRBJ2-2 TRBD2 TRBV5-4 TGTGCCAGCAGCCCGACAACTAGCGGGGGGCCCGGGGAGCTGTTTTTT CASSPTTSGGPGELFF
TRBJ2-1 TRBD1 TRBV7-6 TGTGCCAGCAGCAAACAGGGGGGCTCCTACAATGAGCAGTTCTTC CASSKQGGSYNEQFF
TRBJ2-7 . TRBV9 TGTGCCAGCAGCACAGACGAATTGACCTACGAGCAGTACTTC CASSTDELTYEQYF
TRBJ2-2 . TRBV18 TGTGCCAGCTCACTTAACGGGAACACCGGGGAGCTGTTTTTT CASSLNGNTGELFF
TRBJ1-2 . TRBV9 TGTGCCAGCAGCGGGACAGTAAAAGGCTACACCTTC CASSGTVKGYTF
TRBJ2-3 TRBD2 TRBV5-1 TGCGCCAGCAGCCCGGGACTAGCGGGGAGAGATACGCAGTATTTT CASSPGLAGRDTQYF
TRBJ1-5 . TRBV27 TGTGCCAGCAGCCAACTGGGGGGGTCCCAGCCCCAGCATTTT CASSQLGGSQPQHF
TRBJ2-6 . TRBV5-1 TGCGCCAGCAGCTTTGTAGAAACCCCTGGGGCCAACGTCCTGACTTTC CASSFVETPGANVLTF
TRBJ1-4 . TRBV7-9 TGTGCCAGCAGCTTATTCGGGGGTAATGAAAAACTGTTTTTT CASSLFGGNEKLFF
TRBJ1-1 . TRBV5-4 TGTGCCAGCAGCTTGCGCAGGGATAATGAAGCTTTCTTT CASSLRRDNEAFF
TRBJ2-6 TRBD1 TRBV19 TGTGCCAGTAGTTCACAGGGGCTAAAATCTGGAGGGGCCAACGTCCTGACTTTC CASSSQGLKSGGANVLTF
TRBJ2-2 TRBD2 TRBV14 TGTGCCAGCAGCCAAAGACTAGCGGGAACGAACACCGGGGAGCTGTTTTTT CASSQRLAGTNTGELFF
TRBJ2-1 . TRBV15 TGTGCCACCAGCAGAGATAATAATGAGCAGTTCTTC CATSRDNNEQFF
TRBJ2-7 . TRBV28 TGTGCCAGCCGGCTTGGGCAGGGAGAGCAGTACTTC CASRLGQGEQYF
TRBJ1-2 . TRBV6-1 TGTGCCAGCAGCAGGGGTCCGAGCCTCTACTACACCTTC CASSRGPSLYYTF
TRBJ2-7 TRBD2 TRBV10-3 TGTGCCGCCAGAAAGGGACTAGGGGCCCACGAGCAGTACTTC CAARKGLGAHEQYF
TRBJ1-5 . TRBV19 TGTGCCAGTAGTATTCAGGGCTGGGGACAGCCCCAGCATTTT CASSIQGWGQPQHF
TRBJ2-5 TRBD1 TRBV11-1 TGTGCCAGCAGCTACGGATCCAGGGGGCTAAGAGAGACCCAGTACTTC CASSYGSRGLRETQYF
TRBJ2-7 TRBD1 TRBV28 TGTGCCAGCAGTTCTCCCCGGACAGGCGCATACGAGCAGTACTTC CASSSPRTGAYEQYF
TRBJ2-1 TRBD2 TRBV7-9 TGTGCCAGCAGCCCTACTAGCGGCTCCTCCTACAATGAGCAGTTCTTC CASSPTSGSSYNEQFF
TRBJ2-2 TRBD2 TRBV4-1 TGCGCCAGCAGCCAAGTGCCCGGGACTAGCAGCACCGGGGAGCTGTTTTTT CASSQVPGTSSTGELFF
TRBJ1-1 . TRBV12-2 TGTGCAAGTCGCCCCCCGTTCGTCACTGAAGCTTTCTTT CASRPPFVTEAFF